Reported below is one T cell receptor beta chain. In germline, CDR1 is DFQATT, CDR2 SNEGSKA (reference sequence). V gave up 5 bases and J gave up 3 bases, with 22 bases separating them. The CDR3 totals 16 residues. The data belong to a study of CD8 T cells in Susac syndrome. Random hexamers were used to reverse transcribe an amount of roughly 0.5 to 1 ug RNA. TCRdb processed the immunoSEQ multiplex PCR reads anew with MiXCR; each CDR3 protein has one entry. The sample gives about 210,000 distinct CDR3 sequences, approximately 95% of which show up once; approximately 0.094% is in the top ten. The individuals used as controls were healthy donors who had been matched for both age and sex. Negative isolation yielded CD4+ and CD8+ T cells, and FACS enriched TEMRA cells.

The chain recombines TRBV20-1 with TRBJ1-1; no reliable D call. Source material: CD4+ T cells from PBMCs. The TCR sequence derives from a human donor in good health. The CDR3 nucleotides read TGCAGTGCTCTTACGGCAGGCCGACGTTCTGACACTGAAGCTTTCTTT. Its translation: CSALTAGRRSDTEAFF.